One and the same sample provided the 15 T cell receptor beta chains below, sequenced in a study of cytomegalovirus exposure and HLA in healthy donors. PCR used 60 Vbeta primers and 13 Jbeta primers. Clones were read by immunoSEQ multiplex PCR, and TCRdb kept only the in-frame ones, dropping some. The sample contains roughly 220,000 clones, 80% to 90% of which appear only once. The material sequenced was PBMCs. These receptors all stem from a man aged 30-40 years in good health and CMV-seronegative.

The chain uses TRBV7-9 and TRBJ2-7; D perhaps matches TRBD2 (6 bases). The CDR3 consists of 14 residues. Germline CDR1 reads SEHNR; CDR2 reads FQNEAQ (reference sequence). Trimming removed 1 base from V and 7 bases from J, with 14 bases in between. Here the CDR3 reads CASSLGPLGGEQYF. As DNA, the CDR3 is TGTGCCAGCAGCTTAGGCCCTCTGGGGGGTGAGCAGTACTTC.

The CDR3 loop is CASSLGSPGSNEKLFF. The DNA of the CDR3 is TGTGCCAGCAGTTTGGGTTCACCAGGGTCTAATGAAAAACTGTTTTTT. The chain recombines TRBV27 with TRBJ1-4; tentative D call: TRBD1 (5 bases). V lost 3 bases to trimming and J lost 3 bases, with 14 bases between them. The CDR3 sequence is 16 residues long. The germline V gene encodes CDR1 MNHEY and CDR2 SMNVEV (reference sequence).

The chain carries TRBV5-6 and TRBJ2-4, with TRBD1 identical over 10 bases. This CDR3 is built from 14 residues. CDR1 is SGHDT, CDR2 YYEEEE, per germline. J was trimmed by 7 bases and V by 5 bases; bases with no gene match: 6. CDR3 amino acids: CASSWTGGENIQYF. The CDR3 DNA reads TGTGCCAGCAGTTGGACAGGGGGTGAGAACATTCAGTACTTC. The full variable domain, in which reference TRBV5-6 and TRBJ2-4 provide the parts outside the CDR3, is DAGVTQSPTHLIKTRGQQVTLRCSPKSGHDTVSWYQQALGQGPQFIFQYYEEEERQRGNFPDRFSGHQFPNYSSELNVNALLLGDSALYLCASSWTGGENIQYFGAGTRLSVL.

The J gene is TRBJ2-1, the V gene TRBV6-5, with D possibly matching TRBD2 (6 bases). V was shortened by 0 bases and J by 3 bases, with 12 bases between the two germline ends. The CDR3 spans 16 residues. The germline CDR1 and CDR2 sequences are MNHEY and SVGAGI. The CDR3 loop reads CASSYSRAGFYNEQFF. CDR3 DNA sequence: TGTGCCAGCAGTTACTCGAGAGCGGGCTTCTACAATGAGCAGTTCTTC.

The rearrangement uses TRBV27 and TRBJ1-1; 8 positions match TRBD1. The V segment lost 7 bases and the J segment 0 bases; nucleotides outside the gene matches: 4. The CDR3 is made up of 14 amino acids. The germline gives CDR1 MNHEY, CDR2 SMNVEV (reference sequence). The CDR3 sequence: CASKAGGMNTEAFF. The CDR3 coding sequence is TGTGCCAGCAAGGCAGGGGGCATGAACACTGAAGCTTTCTTT.

V gene TRBV6-1 combines with J gene TRBJ1-5; no clear D. Between the trimmed V and J ends, which lost 4 bases and 7 bases, there was a span of 11 bases. Germline values: CDR1 MNHNS, CDR2 SASEGT. The CDR3 length is 13 residues. The CDR3 DNA reads TGTGCCAGCAGTGCAGAACGGGGACAGCCCCAGCATTTT. Its translation: CASSAERGQPQHF.

This chain links TRBV4-3 with TRBJ2-1; 7 nucleotides line up with TRBD1. With 3 bases clipped from V and 0 bases from J, the junction kept 5 bases outside the gene matches. Germline V CDR1 and CDR2: LGHNA, YSLEER. The CDR3 is 16 residues long. CDR3 bases: TGCGCCAGCAGCCACTCCCCAGGGGGCTCCTACAATGAGCAGTTCTTC. This translates into CASSHSPGGSYNEQFF.

In the case of this clone: This CDR3 is also generated by other DNA sequences in the sample. The rearrangement joins TRBV28 to TRBJ2-3; the D is unclear. Germline lookup yields CDR1 MDHEN and CDR2 SYDVKM. The CDR3 contains 11 residues. Trimming cost V 5 bases and J 6 bases, with 6 bases left between them. Here the CDR3 reads CASSVEDTQYF. For the CDR3, the DNA is TGTGCCAGCAGTGTTGAGGATACGCAGTATTTT. The variable domain in full, completed from reference TRBV28 and TRBJ2-3, reads DVKVTQSSRYLVKRTGEKVFLECVQDMDHENMFWYRQDPGLGLRLIYFSYDVKMKEKGDIPEGYSVSREKKERFSLILESASTNQTSMYLCASSVEDTQYFGPGTRLTVL.

The genes are TRBV6-5 and TRBJ1-5; possibly TRBD1 for D (5 bases). The CDR3 contains 16 residues. Trimming cost V 4 bases and J 3 bases, with 16 bases left between them. CDR1 MNHEY and CDR2 SVGAGI come from the germline V gene. The DNA for the CDR3 is TGTGCCAGCAGTTCGGGCCGGGGGGGGGTCAATCAGCCCCAGCATTTT. This translates into CASSSGRGGVNQPQHF.

This clone was seen a single time. V usage is TRBV7-9 and J usage is TRBJ2-7; TRBD1 matches at 7 bases. Trimming removed 4 bases from V and 2 bases from J; junction bases left unmatched: 8. This CDR3 is 15 amino acids long. CDR1 is SEHNR and CDR2 is FQNEAQ in the germline V gene (reference sequence). The CDR3 reads CASSSETGFTYEQYF. The CDR3 nucleotides are TGTGCCAGCAGCTCGGAGACAGGGTTCACCTACGAGCAGTACTTC.

The chain links TRBV7-9 to TRBJ2-3; a weak D match, TRBD1 (6 bases). The CDR3 consists of 15 residues. The germline V gene encodes CDR1 SEHNR and CDR2 FQNEAQ (reference sequence). Trimming removed 4 bases from V and 4 bases from J, with 15 bases in between. Here the CDR3 reads CASSSSAGVADTQYF. CDR3 DNA: TGTGCCAGCAGCTCAAGCGCAGGGGTCGCAGATACGCAGTATTTT. Full variable domain (missing parts from reference TRBV7-9 and TRBJ2-3): DTGVSQNPRHKITKRGQNVTFRCDPISEHNRLYWYRQTLGQGPEFLTYFQNEAQLEKSRLLSDRFSAERPKGSFSTLEIQRTEQGDSAMYLCASSSSAGVADTQYFGPGTRLTVL.

The gene calls are TRBV5-6 and TRBJ2-5; D is ambiguous. The germline V gene has CDR1 SGHDT and CDR2 YYEEEE. Trimming shortened V by 1 base and J by 0 bases, and 4 bases separated the two germline ends. The CDR3 covers 13 residues. The CDR3 reads CASSLNYQETQYF. In DNA form, the CDR3 reads TGTGCCAGCAGCTTGAACTACCAAGAGACCCAGTACTTC.

This clone was seen just once. V and J are TRBV5-6 and TRBJ2-2; a possible D gene is TRBD2 (6 bases). The CDR3 sequence is 16 residues long. V was clipped by 3 bases and J by 3 bases, with 15 bases between them. Germline CDR1 SGHDT, CDR2 YYEEEE. CDR3: CASSSHTGEDTGELFF. CDR3 DNA: TGTGCCAGCAGCTCCCACACGGGGGAGGACACCGGGGAGCTGTTTTTT. Looking up the rest from reference TRBV5-6 and TRBJ2-2 gives the full variable domain: DAGVTQSPTHLIKTRGQQVTLRCSPKSGHDTVSWYQQALGQGPQFIFQYYEEEERQRGNFPDRFSGHQFPNYSSELNVNALLLGDSALYLCASSSHTGEDTGELFFGEGSRLTVL.

This chain links TRBV6-1 with TRBJ2-3, with D possibly TRBD1 on 10 matching bases. The germline V and J ends were trimmed by 1 base and 3 bases, with 20 bases remaining between them. Germline V gene sequence: CDR1 MNHNS, CDR2 SASEGT. The CDR3 runs to 18 residues. The CDR3, as DNA: TGTGCCAGCAGTGAAGGGCGGGGGGGACAGGGGATAACAGATACGCAGTATTTT. Amino acid sequence: CASSEGRGGQGITDTQYF.

V is TRBV7-9 and J is TRBJ1-1; 11 nucleotides agree with TRBD1. Germline CDR1 and CDR2: SEHNR and FQNEAQ (reference sequence). With 4 bases clipped from V and 3 bases from J, the junction kept 7 bases outside the gene matches. The CDR3 contains 16 residues. This CDR3 is CASSSPGTGGHTEAFF. DNA of the CDR3: TGTGCCAGCAGCTCCCCCGGGACAGGGGGTCACACTGAAGCTTTCTTT.